The source of this TCR beta chain is a study of monozygotic twins with inflammatory bowel disease. This CDR3 is built from 15 residues. CDR1 SGHTA and CDR2 FQGNSA come from the germline V gene. TCRdb re-called the 5' RACE reads; every CDR3 protein appears as one record, without DNA. The specimen's table records 300,000 to 400,000 distinct CDR3 sequences. Material: blood. The V call is TRBV7-2, the J call TRBJ2-3; absent DNA, TCRdb's TRBD1 call cannot be checked. The TCR comes from a human donor with ulcerative colitis or Crohn's disease, or a healthy co-twin of an affected twin (not recorded which). CDR3 region: CASSTSGGAQDTQYF.